The 31 T cell receptor beta chains in this list originate from one sample, sequenced in a study of OX40 agonist ivuxolimab in advanced cancers. Data came from immunoSEQ multiplex PCR; TCRdb stores just in-frame clones and leaves some out. The sample has some 140,000 clones; 90% are singletons. The sample was CD4+ or CD8+ T cells sorted from blood, taken in a trial of the OX40 agonist ivuxolimab. The receptors shown here come from an adult with an advanced solid tumor such as melanoma, head and neck, liver or kidney cancer.

The J gene is TRBJ1-3, the V gene TRBV6-1; D is unresolved. CDR3 size: 14 residues. The ends were cut back, 0 bases at V and 4 bases at J, with 7 bases in the middle. Per the germline V gene, CDR1 is MNHNS and CDR2 is SASEGT. For the CDR3, the DNA is TGTGCCAGCAGTGAAGCAGGGCGCGGAAACACCATATATTTT. Translating it yields CASSEAGRGNTIYF.

V usage is TRBV7-6 and J usage is TRBJ2-1, with TRBD2 matching 13 bases. The germline V gene encodes CDR1 SGHVS and CDR2 FNYEAQ. The length of the CDR3 is 17 residues. The ends lost 5 bases at V and 4 bases at J; junction bases unmatched: 8. CDR3 DNA sequence: TGTGCCAGCAGCAAGGGGACTAGCGGGACGTTATACAATGAGCAGTTCTTC. Amino acid sequence: CASSKGTSGTLYNEQFF. Drawing the rest from reference TRBV7-6 and TRBJ2-1, the complete variable domain is GAGVSQSPRYKVTKRGQDVALRCDPISGHVSLYWYRQALGQGPEFLTYFNYEAQQDKSGLPNDRFSAERPEGSISTLTIQRTEQRDSAMYRCASSKGTSGTLYNEQFFGPGTRLTVL.

In this sample, this clone turned up once. The chain is built from TRBV11-3 and TRBJ2-2; maybe TRBD2 (5 bases). The CDR3 extends over 12 amino acids. V lost 3 bases to trimming and J lost 6 bases, with 5 bases between them. Germline values: CDR1 SGHNT, CDR2 YENEEA. The CDR3 loop reads CASSLEAGELFF. The CDR3 DNA reads TGTGCCAGCAGCTTGGAGGCCGGGGAGCTGTTTTTT.

CDR3 coding DNA: TGTGCCAGTAAAGCCAAAGGGGATTCACCCCTCCACTTT. It is translated as CASKAKGDSPLHF. This sequence joins TRBV19 and TRBJ1-6; weak D call: TRBD1 (5 bases). Deletions cut 7 bases from V and 8 bases from J, with 12 bases between. The CDR3 totals 13 residues. Germline CDR1 LNHDA, CDR2 SQIVND (reference sequence). Combining the CDR3 with reference TRBV19 and TRBJ1-6 gives the whole variable domain DGGITQSPKYLFRKEGQNVTLSCEQNLNHDAMYWYRQDPGQGLRLIYYSQIVNDFQKGDIAEGYSVSREKKESFPLTVTSAQKNPTAFYLCASKAKGDSPLHFGNGTRLTVT.

The V gene is TRBV14, the J gene TRBJ2-7; D is possibly TRBD1 or TRBD2 (5 bases each). The CDR3 contains 16 residues. V lost 5 bases to trimming and J lost 0 bases, with 17 bases between them. The germline CDR1 and CDR2 sequences are SGHDN and FVKESK. In nucleotides, the CDR3 is TGTGCCAGCAGCTTCGTTCCGGGACGGAGCTCCTACGAGCAGTACTTC. It encodes CASSFVPGRSSYEQYF.

The rearrangement uses TRBV11-2 and TRBJ2-4; 7 nucleotides match TRBD1. The CDR3 covers 17 residues. V lost 5 bases, J lost 7 bases, and 17 bases stayed unmatched. The germline V gene has CDR1 SGHAT and CDR2 FQNNGV. The CDR3 DNA sequence: TGTGCCAGCAGCGCAGCTGGTGGAAACAGGGGAATTAACATTCAGTACTTC. Its translation is CASSAAGGNRGINIQYF.

This rearrangement joins TRBV28 to TRBJ2-5, with D possibly being TRBD1 (7 bases). Germline V gene sequence: CDR1 MDHEN, CDR2 SYDVKM. V lost 8 bases to trimming and J lost 1 base, with 20 bases between them. The CDR3 is 16 amino acids. DNA for the CDR3: TGTGCCAGCTCACAGAGGAGGGACAGTACCCAAGAGACCCAGTACTTC. Protein: CASSQRRDSTQETQYF.

The chain uses TRBV10-3 and TRBJ1-1, with D uncertain. Germline V gives CDR1 ENHRY, CDR2 SYGVKD. There are 13 residues in the CDR3. V was trimmed by 7 bases and J by 1 base, leaving 10 bases between them. The CDR3 DNA follows: TGTGCCATCATGTCGGCAGCGAACACTGAAGCTTTCTTT. It encodes CAIMSAANTEAFF.

V usage is TRBV11-1 and J usage is TRBJ2-5, with 9 bases aligning to TRBD1. Germline CDR1 SGHAT, CDR2 FQDESV (reference sequence). V lost 5 bases, J lost 12 bases, and 7 bases stayed unmatched. The CDR3 is made up of 12 amino acids. For the CDR3, the DNA is TGTGCCAGCAGCGACACAGGGGGCCCCGAGTACTTC. Translating it yields CASSDTGGPEYF.

The table lists this clone with a count of one. This chain joins TRBV28 and TRBJ2-7; TRBD2 matches at 11 bases. Trimming removed 6 bases from V and 3 bases from J; junction bases left unmatched: 13. The length of the CDR3 is 17 residues. Germline CDR1 MDHEN, CDR2 SYDVKM. DNA for the CDR3: TGTGCCAGCAGACTGGGACCCGGGACTAGCGGACTCTACGAGCAGTACTTC. Amino acid sequence: CASRLGPGTSGLYEQYF.

This chain joins TRBV6-5 and TRBJ2-7; D gene unclear. In germline, CDR1 is MNHEY, CDR2 SVGAGI. This CDR3 has 15 amino acids. V shed 0 bases and J shed 2 bases, with 11 bases lying between them. CDR3 nucleotide sequence: TGTGCCAGCAGTTACTCTAGGACGTTGGCCTACGAGCAGTACTTC. Protein: CASSYSRTLAYEQYF.

The table lists this clone with a count of one. This chain links TRBV14 with TRBJ1-2, with TRBD1 identical over 8 bases. CDR3 length: 15 residues. With V trimmed by 1 base and J by 4 bases, 5 bases remained unmatched. From germline, CDR1 is SGHDN and CDR2 FVKESK. The CDR3 coding sequence is TGTGCCAGCAGCCAAGCTTCAGGGGGCCTCTATGGCTACACCTTC. Its translation is CASSQASGGLYGYTF. The full variable domain, its missing parts supplied by reference TRBV14 and TRBJ1-2, is EAGVTQFPSHSVIEKGQTVTLRCDPISGHDNLYWYRRVMGKEIKFLLHFVKESKQDESGMPNNRFLAERTGGTYSTLKVQPAELEDSGVYFCASSQASGGLYGYTFGSGTRLTVV.

The chain is built from TRBV19 and TRBJ2-1; D is ambiguous. CDR3 length: 14 amino acids. Trimming pared 6 bases from V and 0 bases from J, leaving 9 bases between. Germline V gene sequence: CDR1 LNHDA, CDR2 SQIVND (reference sequence). The CDR3 here is CASRNPSSYNEQFF. The CDR3 DNA reads as TGTGCCAGTAGGAACCCCAGCTCCTACAATGAGCAGTTCTTC.

The table lists this clone with a count of one. V usage is TRBV19 and J usage is TRBJ2-7; D gene uncertain. Germline V gene sequence: CDR1 LNHDA, CDR2 SQIVND (reference sequence). The CDR3 is made up of 15 amino acids. Trimming took off 3 bases at V and 4 bases at J, with 16 bases between the two ends. CDR3 protein: CASSIGNLGEYEQYF. DNA of the CDR3: TGTGCCAGTAGTATTGGCAACCTGGGTGAGTACGAGCAGTACTTC.

This rearrangement joins TRBV21-1 to TRBJ1-2; the listed D gene, TRBD1, was not tested against the DNA. TRBV21-1 is termed a pseudogene. The CDR3 length is 15 residues. The CDR3 reads CASSKGTGPHYGYTF. The CDR3 DNA is TGTGCCAGCAGCAAGGGGACAGGGCCCCACTATGGCTACACCTTC.

This rearrangement joins TRBV28 to TRBJ2-2; a weak D match, TRBD1 (6 bases). Germline CDR1 and CDR2: MDHEN and SYDVKM. The ends were cut back, 3 bases at V and 0 bases at J, with 8 bases in the middle. The CDR3 runs to 15 residues. The CDR3 DNA follows: TGTGCCAGCAGTTTGGCAGGGGCGAACACCGGGGAGCTGTTTTTT. Its protein product is CASSLAGANTGELFF. Variable domain in full (rest from reference TRBV28 and TRBJ2-2): DVKVTQSSRYLVKRTGEKVFLECVQDMDHENMFWYRQDPGLGLRLIYFSYDVKMKEKGDIPEGYSVSREKKERFSLILESASTNQTSMYLCASSLAGANTGELFFGEGSRLTVL.

Here the CDR3 DNA reads TGTGCCACTGGACAGCGCGGCACTGAAGCTTTCTTT. Translated, it gives CATGQRGTEAFF. V is TRBV19 and J is TRBJ1-1; possibly TRBD1 for D (6 bases). The germline V and J ends were trimmed by 10 bases and 4 bases, with 13 bases remaining between them. The CDR3 is 12 amino acids. From germline, CDR1 is LNHDA and CDR2 SQIVND (reference sequence).

DNA of the CDR3: TGTGCCAGCAGTTTACGGACAGGTCCGATCCACGAGCAGTACTTC. Amino acid sequence: CASSLRTGPIHEQYF. This sequence joins TRBV28 and TRBJ2-7; 7 bases are a match to TRBD1. The trim removed 2 bases at V and 5 bases at J, leaving 9 bases unmatched. Per germline, CDR1 MDHEN and CDR2 SYDVKM. This CDR3 is built from 15 residues.

Details on this clone: The identical CDR3 is also encoded by other nucleotide sequences in the sample. The V call is TRBV7-2, the J call TRBJ2-2; TRBD2 might be the D (6 bases). The CDR3 contains 15 residues. Looked up from germline, CDR1 is SGHTA and CDR2 is FQGNSA. Trimming took off 1 base at V and 0 bases at J, with 6 bases between the two ends. CDR3 nucleotides: TGTGCCAGCAGCTTAGGGGGGGCGAACACCGGGGAGCTGTTTTTT. This gives the protein CASSLGGANTGELFF.

This sequence joins TRBV5-1 and TRBJ1-5; no clear D. Trimming removed 0 bases from V and 6 bases from J, with 7 bases in between. The CDR3 extends over 13 amino acids. Germline CDR1 and CDR2: SGHRS and YFSETQ. CDR3 in DNA: TGCGCCAGCAGCTTGGATTTGGGTCAGCCCCAGCATTTT. As protein: CASSLDLGQPQHF.

The chain recombines TRBV27 with TRBJ1-2, with D possibly being TRBD1 (6 bases). From germline, CDR1 is MNHEY and CDR2 SMNVEV (reference sequence). Trimming pared 5 bases from V and 2 bases from J, leaving 18 bases between. The CDR3 has 16 residues. The CDR3: CASSPQQGGLNYGYTF. CDR3 bases: TGTGCCAGCAGTCCCCAACAGGGCGGATTGAACTATGGCTACACCTTC.

This clone was recorded only once. This chain joins TRBV7-2 and TRBJ1-4, with TRBD1 matching over 7 bases. Germline lookup yields CDR1 SGHTA and CDR2 FQGNSA. Trimming at V came to 0 bases and at J to 3 bases, leaving 1 base not matched to a gene. This CDR3 is 15 amino acids long. For the CDR3, the DNA is TGTGCCAGCAGCTTAGCAGGGGGCCCTAATGAAAAACTGTTTTTT. Translation gives CASSLAGGPNEKLFF.

This chain connects TRBV6-6 to TRBJ2-1, with unresolved D. The germline V gene encodes CDR1 MNHNY and CDR2 SVGAGI (reference sequence). Trimming left V 2 bases short and J 7 bases short, with 9 bases between. This CDR3 spans 13 amino acids. This CDR3 reads CASSYVLANEQFF. The CDR3, as DNA: TGTGCCAGCAGTTACGTCCTCGCGAATGAGCAGTTCTTC.

This clone has just a few counts. V gene TRBV19 combines with J gene TRBJ1-1; D remains ambiguous. From germline, CDR1 is LNHDA and CDR2 SQIVND (reference sequence). V lost 5 bases to trimming and J lost 2 bases, with 9 bases between them. The CDR3 runs 13 residues. The CDR3 region is CASSLTGNTEAFF. The CDR3 DNA reads TGTGCCAGTAGTTTGACGGGAAACACTGAAGCTTTCTTT.

This chain uses TRBV11-3 with TRBJ1-1; D uncertain. The CDR3 loop spans 15 amino acids. Trimming left V 1 base short and J 0 bases short, with 9 bases between. The germline V gene encodes CDR1 SGHNT and CDR2 YENEEA. CDR3 nucleotide sequence: TGTGCCAGCAGCTTAGTAAAGGCGATGAACACTGAAGCTTTCTTT. Protein sequence: CASSLVKAMNTEAFF.

This chain joins TRBV19 and TRBJ1-4; D gene ambiguous. V was trimmed by 7 bases and J by 5 bases, leaving 14 bases between them. The CDR3 runs 14 residues. The germline CDR1 and CDR2 sequences are LNHDA and SQIVND (reference sequence). The CDR3 is CASTLTGVNEKLFF. CDR3 DNA: TGTGCCAGTACCTTGACCGGGGTCAATGAAAAACTGTTTTTT.

V usage is TRBV30 and J usage is TRBJ1-1, with D maybe TRBD1 (5 bases). Deletions cut 8 bases from V and 0 bases from J, with 10 bases between. Germline-derived CDR1 and CDR2 are GTSNPN and SVGIG (reference sequence). There are 12 residues in the CDR3. The CDR3 loop is CARDGMNTEAFF. In nucleotides, the CDR3 is TGTGCCAGGGACGGCATGAACACTGAAGCTTTCTTT.

This rearrangement joins TRBV27 to TRBJ1-2, with D hard to call. This CDR3 is built from 13 residues. V was clipped by 1 base and J by 8 bases, with 11 bases between them. Germline V gene data show CDR1 as MNHEY and CDR2 as SMNVEV (reference sequence). DNA of the CDR3: TGTGCCAGCAGTTTATTGAGTAGTAGCGGCTACACCTTC. Protein product: CASSLLSSSGYTF.

This rearrangement joins TRBV5-1 to TRBJ1-2, with 8 bases aligning to TRBD1. Germline loops: CDR1 SGHRS, CDR2 YFSETQ. V shed 0 bases and J 3 bases; nucleotides not matched to a gene: 1. The CDR3 runs 14 residues. CDR3 DNA sequence: TGCGCCAGCAGCTTGGGACAGGGGCACTATGGCTACACCTTC. Its translation: CASSLGQGHYGYTF.

V gene TRBV7-2 combines with J gene TRBJ1-5, with D possibly matching TRBD1 (5 bases). Germline V CDR1 and CDR2: SGHTA, FQGNSA. The CDR3 consists of 13 residues. V was cut by 2 bases and J by 4 bases, with 6 bases left in between. Written as DNA, the CDR3 is TGTGCCAGCAGCTTAAGGGGTAATCAGCCCCAGCATTTT. It codes for CASSLRGNQPQHF.

As to this clone: The sample carries other DNA sequences with the same CDR3. The chain has TRBV27 and TRBJ1-5, with TRBD1 matching 7 bases. Germline V lookup: CDR1 MNHEY, CDR2 SMNVEV (reference sequence). J lost 0 bases, V lost 5 bases, and 1 base had no gene match. This CDR3 spans 14 amino acids. DNA of the CDR3: TGTGCCAGCAGTCGGACAGGTAGCAATCAGCCCCAGCATTTT. Its protein is CASSRTGSNQPQHF.